At least ten counts were recorded for the clone carrying this T cell receptor (beta chain). The antigen is unknown. This specimen belongs to a study of neurological immune-mediated disorders. Study results and caveats: No expanded-clone CDR3 amino acid sequence recurred across subjects, suggesting private TCR-beta repertoires. The most TCR clonal expansion was seen in HTLV-1-associated myelopathy, and the least was seen in multiple sclerosis, which fell below healthy controls.

TCRdb independently ran MiXCR on the 5' RACE reads; one entry per CDR3 protein. Among approximately 31,000 distinct CDR3 sequences listed, approximately 13% were seen once. Losses at the gene ends were 1 base for V and 2 bases for J; bases not matched to a gene: 4. The length of the CDR3 is 15 residues. Germline V gene lookup returns CDR1 SGHDT and CDR2 YYEEEE. Time point meaning: longitudinal time-point 2. The clonotype comes from a woman aged 40 to 55 in good health. The V gene is TRBV5-6, the J gene TRBJ2-7; 9 bases line up with TRBD1. The sequenced sample consisted of PBMCs. The CDR3 loop is CASSLFRDRAYEQYF. CDR3 nucleotide sequence: TGTGCCAGCAGCTTGTTTAGGGACAGGGCCTACGAGCAGTACTTC.